Presented here are 23 T cell receptor beta chains from one specimen sequenced in a study of tumor-infiltrating lymphocytes in oesophageal squamous cell carcinoma. MiXCR, applied by TCRdb to the PCR reads, yields one record per CDR3 protein. This table holds 14,000 or so distinct CDR3 sequences, roughly half found once. The sequenced sample was blood. These TCRs come from a male donor with esophageal squamous cell carcinoma.

This clonotype qualifies as medium-sized (0.01 to 0.1%). A read error may produce the germline difference seen at one junction end. The chain has TRBV7-3 and TRBJ2-1; 10 positions agree with TRBD2. Germline V gene sequence: CDR1 SGHTA, CDR2 FQGTGA. The CDR3 extends over 15 amino acids. In nucleotides, the CDR3 is TGTGCCAGCAGCCTAACCGGGACTAGCGAGGGTGAGCAGTTCTTC. This codes for CASSLTGTSEGEQFF.

The chain is built from TRBV28 and TRBJ2-7, with a weak D call TRBD1 (5 bases). Germline assignment: CDR1 MDHEN and CDR2 SYDVKM. The germline V and J ends were trimmed by 10 bases and 3 bases, with 19 bases remaining between them. This CDR3 has 14 amino acids. As DNA, the CDR3 is TGTGCCACCCTCTCTCCAGGGTCCGGCTACGAGCAGTACTTC. Its protein is CATLSPGSGYEQYF.

Only a few counts were recorded for this clonotype. The CDR3: CASSLNPSVYGYTF. The CDR3, as DNA: TGTGCCAGCAGCTTAAACCCATCAGTCTATGGCTACACCTTC. V usage is TRBV7-2 and J usage is TRBJ1-2; D gene ambiguous. Looked up from germline, CDR1 is SGHTA and CDR2 is FQGNSA. The germline V and J ends were trimmed by 2 bases and 4 bases, with 11 bases remaining between them. The CDR3 is 14 amino acids.

J is TRBJ1-1 and V is TRBV12-3 or TRBV12-4; D is undetermined. The CDR3 totals 11 residues. Trimming cost V 3 bases and J 4 bases, with 3 bases left between them. The CDR3 protein is CASSFGTEAFF. CDR3 DNA: TGTGCCAGCAGTTTCGGCACTGAAGCTTTCTTT.

The chain is built from TRBV2 and TRBJ2-1; 7 positions agree with TRBD2. TRBJ2-5 explains the end of the DNA better; the J call may be wrong. Looked up from germline, CDR1 is SNHLY and CDR2 is FYNNEI. The CDR3 sequence is 15 residues long. DNA for the CDR3: TGTGCCAGCAGTGCGCCGGGACCGGGGGGAGAGACCCAGTACTTC. Translating gives CASSAPGPGGETQYF.

The J gene is TRBJ2-5, the V gene TRBV7-8; 9 positions match TRBD1. J gave up 2 bases and V 2 bases, and 12 bases lay outside the gene matches. The germline gives CDR1 SGHVS, CDR2 FQNEAQ. The CDR3 contains 18 residues. The CDR3 spells CASSLILVGDRAQETQYF. CDR3 in DNA: TGTGCCAGCAGCTTAATATTGGTCGGGGACAGGGCACAAGAGACCCAGTACTTC. The full variable domain, with the rest looked up from reference TRBV7-8 and TRBJ2-5, is GAGVSQSPRYKVAKRGQDVALRCDPISGHVSLFWYQQALGQGPEFLTYFQNEAQLDKSGLPSDRFFAERPEGSVSTLKIQRTQQEDSAVYLCASSLILVGDRAQETQYFGPGTRLLVL.

There are many counts of this clonotype. The rearrangement uses TRBV6-6 and TRBJ2-7; D may correspond to TRBD1 or TRBD2 (5 bases each). The CDR3 sequence is 15 residues long. Germline loops: CDR1 MNHNY, CDR2 SVGAGI (reference sequence). Trimming removed 6 bases from V and 3 bases from J, with 18 bases in between. The CDR3 bases are TGTGCCAGCAGCTTACTTTCCGGGACGCACTACGAGCAGTACTTC. It specifies CASSLLSGTHYEQYF.

This clonotype was observed a few times. A much larger clone sits a single nucleotide away, making a read error possible. The V gene is TRBV28, the J gene TRBJ2-7, with TRBD1 identical over 8 bases. The ends lost 7 bases at V and 7 bases at J; junction bases unmatched: 12. Germline CDR1 MDHEN, CDR2 SYDVKM. There are 14 residues in the CDR3. The CDR3 DNA follows: TGTGCCAGCACGGACAGGGAACTCTACAATGAGCAGTACTTC. Protein product: CASTDRELYNEQYF.

The rearrangement links TRBV5-1 to TRBJ2-5, with D perhaps TRBD2 (6 bases). Germline values: CDR1 SGHRS, CDR2 YFSETQ. The CDR3 has 14 residues. V was clipped by 2 bases and J by 4 bases, with 12 bases between them. The CDR3 DNA reads TGCGCCAGCAGCTTTGGCGGGGACGGAGAGACCCAGTACTTC. Amino acid sequence: CASSFGGDGETQYF.

Notes on this clonotype: Because it lacks the conserved phenylalanine or tryptophan at the end, this CDR3 is likely a read error. The limits of the CDR3 on the DNA are not certain, so only TCRdb's listed CDR3 is given. The rearrangement joins TRBV7-6 to TRBJ2-6; whether TRBD2, the table's D call, matches the DNA was not checked. With termini counted, the CDR3 has 10 amino acids. Per germline, CDR1 SGHVS and CDR2 FNYEAQ. The CDR3 reads CASSLAGSGA.

The genes are TRBV27 and TRBJ1-5; TRBD1 matches at 7 bases. V shed 2 bases and J 4 bases; nucleotides not matched to a gene: 2. CDR3 length equals 14 residues. Germline CDR1 and CDR2: MNHEY and SMNVEV (reference sequence). CDR3 amino acids: CASSLRQGNQPQHF. CDR3 DNA sequence: TGTGCCAGCAGTTTAAGACAGGGTAATCAGCCCCAGCATTTT.

CDR3: CASRAALSKGDTQYF. The CDR3 coding sequence is TGTGCCAGCAGAGCCGCCCTTTCCAAGGGAGATACGCAGTATTTT. This chain connects TRBV12-3 or TRBV12-4 to TRBJ2-3; no clear D gene. V dropped 6 bases and J dropped 5 bases, with 18 bases sitting between them. This CDR3 spans 15 amino acids.

In regard to this clonotype: A read error is possible here, since a much larger clone lies one base away. The chain links TRBV12-2 to TRBJ2-1. With the DNA end fitting TRBJ2-5 better, the J assignment may be wrong. TRBV12-2 counts as a pseudogene. The CDR3 sequence is 13 residues long. The CDR3 DNA follows: TGTGCAAGTCGCTTAGGGCTGGTGGAGACCCAGTACTTC. It encodes CASRLGLVETQYF.

This clonotype came up once. The chain has TRBV6-8 and TRBJ2-2; D might be TRBD1 (6 bases). CDR3 size: 17 residues. Germline assignment: CDR1 MNHGY and CDR2 SAAAGT. V was cut by 2 bases and J by 4 bases, with 17 bases left in between. CDR3 residues: CASSYRPPGHLTGELFF. The CDR3 nucleotides are TGTGCCAGCAGTTACCGGCCCCCGGGACACCTCACCGGGGAGCTGTTTTTT.

This clonotype was counted ten times or more. V is TRBV4-3 and J is TRBJ2-3; 9 nucleotides match TRBD2. This CDR3 contains 15 residues. CDR1 and CDR2 from the germline V gene are LGHNA and YSLEER. V lost 0 bases, J lost 3 bases, and 1 base stayed unmatched. CDR3 sequence (DNA): TGCGCCAGCAGCCAAGACACTAGCGGGACAGATACGCAGTATTTT. This encodes CASSQDTSGTDTQYF.

This clonotype was seen a few times. The chain joins TRBV7-6 to TRBJ2-3; 8 positions agree with TRBD2. The germline CDR1 and CDR2 sequences are SGHVS and FNYEAQ. Losses at the gene ends were 0 bases for V and 3 bases for J; bases not matched to a gene: 5. This CDR3 is built from 16 residues. CDR3 nucleotide sequence: TGTGCCAGCAGCTTAGCCAGCGGGGGTGGTACAGATACGCAGTATTTT. Translating gives CASSLASGGGTDTQYF. Full variable domain (rest looked up from reference TRBV7-6 and TRBJ2-3): GAGVSQSPRYKVTKRGQDVALRCDPISGHVSLYWYRQALGQGPEFLTYFNYEAQQDKSGLPNDRFSAERPEGSISTLTIQRTEQRDSAMYRCASSLASGGGTDTQYFGPGTRLTVL.

The rearrangement joins TRBV7-9 to TRBJ2-1; D perhaps matches TRBD1 (6 bases). The J call may be mistaken, given a closer DNA end match to TRBJ2-7. Germline CDR1 reads SEHNR; CDR2 reads FQNEAQ (reference sequence). The CDR3 has 16 amino acids. This chain's CDR3 is CASSSWTVSSYNEQYF. CDR3 DNA sequence: TGTGCCAGCAGCTCCTGGACAGTGAGCTCCTACAATGAGCAGTACTTC.

The chain couples TRBV27 to TRBJ2-5, with a weak D call TRBD1 (5 bases). Germline V CDR1 and CDR2: MNHEY, SMNVEV (reference sequence). V was trimmed by 5 bases and J by 4 bases, leaving 11 bases between them. The CDR3 length is 13 residues. The DNA for the CDR3 is TGTGCCAGCAGTCAACAGGTCTCAGAGACCCAGTACTTC. It translates to CASSQQVSETQYF.

The chain recombines TRBV7-8 with TRBJ2-3; 15 bases map to TRBD2. The J call is doubtful: the DNA matches TRBJ2-7 better. The CDR3 length is 16 residues. Germline CDR1 is SGHVS and CDR2 is FQNEAQ. CDR3 sequence: CASSGGTSGRTYEQYF. CDR3 sequence (DNA): TGTGCCAGCAGCGGCGGGACTAGCGGGAGGACCTACGAGCAGTACTTC.

The rearrangement joins TRBV7-2 to TRBJ2-1, with TRBD2 as a possible D gene (5 bases). The tail of the sequence fits TRBJ2-7 better, so the J call may be wrong. The CDR3 has 15 residues. Germline V lookup: CDR1 SGHTA, CDR2 FQGNSA. For the CDR3, the DNA is TGTGCCAGCAGCTTAACTCCGGGATCCTCCTACGAGCAGTACTTC. Translation: CASSLTPGSSYEQYF.

V is TRBV14 and J is TRBJ2-1; unclear D gene. The DNA end is more similar to TRBJ2-5, so the J call may be wrong. The length of the CDR3 is 15 residues. Per the germline V gene, CDR1 is SGHDN and CDR2 is FVKESK. The CDR3 loop reads CASSQDWGKLETQYF. For the CDR3, the DNA is TGTGCCAGCAGCCAAGATTGGGGTAAATTGGAGACCCAGTACTTC.

This clonotype appeared many times. The rearrangement uses TRBV18 and TRBJ2-3, with TRBD1 matching over 7 bases. Germline-derived CDR1 and CDR2 are KGHSH and LQKENI. CDR3 size: 14 residues. After removal of 8 bases from V and 5 bases from J, the junction contained 10 bases not matched to a gene. DNA of the CDR3: TGTGCCAGCACACAGGGGACGCAGGGAGATACGCAGTATTTT. It codes for CASTQGTQGDTQYF.

This clonotype ranks as medium-sized. This chain connects TRBV6-1 to TRBJ2-2; D is unclear. This CDR3 has 12 amino acids. Germline V gives CDR1 MNHNS, CDR2 SASEGT. Trimming removed 3 bases from V and 8 bases from J, with 7 bases in between. In nucleotides, the CDR3 is TGTGCCAGCAGTGACTCCGGGGGGGAGCTGTTTTTT. Translating it yields CASSDSGGELFF.